One sample yielded the 3 T cell receptor beta chains listed below, sequenced in a study of radiation and T cells in renal cell carcinoma. Documented time point: baseline pretreatment blood. Treatment indicated: 15 Gy SBRT to primary tumor, nephrectomy 4 weeks later. Repertoires were generated with immunoSEQ multiplex PCR, while TCRdb's copy carries only in-frame clones and drops some. The data hold about 49,000 clones, with 83% observed a single time. The sequenced sample was blood, obtained from a patient whose treatment included radiotherapy and nephrectomy. These receptors were obtained from a woman in her sixties or seventies with renal cell carcinoma.

V usage is TRBV9 and J usage is TRBJ2-5; possibly TRBD2 for D (6 bases). The germline V gene encodes CDR1 SGDLS and CDR2 YYNGEE. V gave up 4 bases and J gave up 6 bases, with 16 bases separating them. CDR3 size: 14 residues. CDR3 region: CASSQGGISKTQYF. CDR3 DNA: TGTGCCAGCAGCCAGGGCGGGATTTCGAAGACCCAGTACTTC.

The chain has TRBV5-5 and TRBJ2-2; D gene uncertain. Germline V CDR1 and CDR2: SGHKS, YYEKEE (reference sequence). The CDR3 consists of 13 residues. Trimming shortened V by 4 bases and J by 5 bases, and 9 bases separated the two germline ends. The CDR3 nucleotides read TGTGCCAGCAGCATCCTAGAGACCGGGGAGCTGTTTTTT. Amino acid sequence: CASSILETGELFF. Variable domain in full (rest from reference TRBV5-5 and TRBJ2-2): DAGVTQSPTHLIKTRGQQVTLRCSPISGHKSVSWYQQVLGQGPQFIFQYYEKEERGRGNFPDRFSARQFPNYSSELNVNALLLGDSALYLCASSILETGELFFGEGSRLTVL.

A single count supports this clone. The V call is TRBV5-4, the J call TRBJ2-1; TRBD2 aligns across 7 bases. The germline CDR1 and CDR2 sequences are SGHNT and YYREEE (reference sequence). The CDR3 is made up of 17 amino acids. The J segment lost 4 bases and the V segment lost 0 bases, leaving 10 bases of the junction unmatched. CDR3 sequence: CASSLGLAASLYNEQFF. DNA for the CDR3: TGTGCCAGCAGCTTGGGTCTAGCGGCGTCGCTATACAATGAGCAGTTCTTC.